The clone carrying this T cell receptor beta chain was seen many times. Its antigen is unknown. Trimming cost V 8 bases and J 1 base, with 9 bases left between them. Germline CDR1 is SGHVS and CDR2 is FQNEAQ. The CDR3 is 13 residues long. This sample stems from a study of T cell repertoires in cytomegalovirus infection. Study summary: Both recently identified HLA-C-restricted and well-studied HLA-B-restricted CMV epitopes were used in the study. Public TCR beta signatures indicated both CMV infection and matching HLA type.

General study results and limits: Using cumulative public TCR beta family frequency, the authors identified those who carried CMV together with the relevant HLA. Predominance within the ex vivo response was attributable to HLA-C-restricted CMV-specific TCR beta clonotypes.

TCRdb reanalysed the reads using MiXCR and keeps one entry per CDR3 protein. The sample holds about 770,000 distinct CDR3 sequences, roughly 28% seen once. The source is a human donor in good health (CMV status not recorded). Some clones in this sample may be carry-over from other donors' samples. The sequenced sample was cultured CD8+ T cells from PBMCs, obtained from culture after CMV antigen stimulation. This chain uses TRBV7-8 with TRBJ1-5; D is uncertain. This CDR3 reads CASGVASNQPQHF. CDR3 sequence (DNA): TGTGCCAGCGGGGTCGCGAGCAATCAGCCCCAGCATTTT.